These 8 T cell receptor beta chains originate from one sample sequenced in a study of identical twins (dated by TCRdb to 2016 to 2018). Libraries were prepared through 5' RACE. Sequencing used an Illumina HiSeq 2000. In TCRdb, the public reads were trimmed at Q25 with fastp and aligned with MiXCR, with productive beta chains retained. Identical CDR3 proteins give one entry, which carries the most common genes and DNA. This sample comprises some 230,000 distinct CDR3 sequences, 6.5% of them detected only once. Less than 15% of the sample is held by the ten biggest clonotypes. A further study also used this sample, focusing on T cells expressing NK-cell markers.

Sequences were obtained from CD8+ T cells sorted from blood. The receptor set was obtained from a woman younger than 35 in good health.

Only a few counts were recorded for this clonotype. The gene calls are TRBV10-3 and TRBJ2-1; TRBD2 aligns across 12 bases. Germline lookup yields CDR1 ENHRY and CDR2 SYGVKD. CDR3 size: 17 residues. With V trimmed by 6 bases and J by 0 bases, 6 bases remained unmatched. The CDR3 protein is CAIRASGRGSSYNEQFF. The CDR3 bases are TGTGCCATCAGGGCTAGCGGGAGGGGCAGCTCCTACAATGAGCAGTTCTTC.

This clonotype was observed at least ten times. The chain uses TRBV5-5 and TRBJ1-1; D is undetermined. The V end was cut by 2 bases, the J end by 1 base, with 3 bases between. In germline, CDR1 is SGHKS, CDR2 YYEKEE (reference sequence). This CDR3 has 12 residues. The CDR3 nucleotides read TGTGCCAGCAGCTTTAAGAACACTGAAGCTTTCTTT. Its protein is CASSFKNTEAFF. Based on the CDR3 plus reference TRBV5-5 and TRBJ1-1, the full variable domain is DAGVTQSPTHLIKTRGQQVTLRCSPISGHKSVSWYQQVLGQGPQFIFQYYEKEERGRGNFPDRFSARQFPNYSSELNVNALLLGDSALYLCASSFKNTEAFFGQGTRLTVV.

This clonotype showed up many times. The gene calls are TRBV25-1 and TRBJ1-5; no clear D gene. The CDR3 has 15 residues. Germline V lookup: CDR1 MGHDK, CDR2 SYGVNS. The V end was cut by 2 bases, the J end by 2 bases, with 10 bases between. The CDR3 loop reads CASSEAGKGNQPQHF. CDR3 nucleotide sequence: TGTGCCAGCAGTGAAGCGGGAAAGGGCAATCAGCCCCAGCATTTT.

This clonotype was observed a few times. The V call is TRBV27, the J call TRBJ2-4; D is possibly TRBD1 or TRBD2 (6 bases each). Per the germline V gene, CDR1 is MNHEY and CDR2 is SMNVEV (reference sequence). V was cut by 5 bases and J by 9 bases, with 14 bases left in between. The CDR3 covers 13 residues. The CDR3, as DNA: TGTGCCAGCAGTGGGGGGCCCCGGATCATTCAGTACTTC. Protein product: CASSGGPRIIQYF.

The chain recombines TRBV29-1 with TRBJ2-6; D remains unclear. In germline, CDR1 is SQVTM, CDR2 ANQGSEA. V was cut by 5 bases and J by 0 bases, with 5 bases left in between. CDR3 length: 13 residues. CDR3 bases: TGCAGCGTTCAATCCTCTGGGGCCAACGTCCTGACTTTC. This translates into CSVQSSGANVLTF.

V is TRBV7-8 and J is TRBJ1-5, with D hard to call. CDR3 length equals 14 residues. V dropped 5 bases and J dropped 9 bases, with 17 bases sitting between them. Germline-derived CDR1 and CDR2 are SGHVS and FQNEAQ. DNA for the CDR3: TGTGCCAGCAGCCTCCGAGCGTCCCAAACGCCCCAGCATTTT. Protein product: CASSLRASQTPQHF. Based on the CDR3 plus reference TRBV7-8 and TRBJ1-5, the full variable domain is GAGVSQSPRYKVAKRGQDVALRCDPISGHVSLFWYQQALGQGPEFLTYFQNEAQLDKSGLPSDRFFAERPEGSVSTLKIQRTQQEDSAVYLCASSLRASQTPQHFGDGTRLSIL.

The table lists this clonotype with many counts. The gene calls are TRBV20-1 and TRBJ1-1; D not resolved. CDR3 length: 13 amino acids. CDR1 and CDR2 (germline): DFQATT, SNEGSKA (reference sequence). Trimming pared 6 bases from V and 4 bases from J, leaving 15 bases between. The CDR3 spells CSAHRLKRTEAFF. CDR3 nucleotide sequence: TGCAGTGCCCACAGACTCAAGCGCACTGAAGCTTTCTTT.

This clonotype was seen repeatedly, ten times or more. The J gene is TRBJ2-1, the V gene TRBV6-5; 7 bases fit TRBD2. Looked up from germline, CDR1 is MNHEY and CDR2 is SVGAGI. The CDR3 contains 15 residues. Unmatched junction bases numbered 7, after V lost 2 bases and J lost 6 bases. In DNA form, the CDR3 reads TGTGCCAGCAGTTACGCCGCCGTAGCGGGCAATGAGCAGTTCTTC. Translation: CASSYAAVAGNEQFF.